These 8 T cell receptor beta chains were all obtained from the same sample, sequenced in a study of T-cell memory formation after mild COVID-19. TCRdb passed the 5' RACE reads through MiXCR, listing each CDR3 protein once. The sample yields some 490,000 distinct CDR3 sequences, over 15% seen once. Sequenced input: PBMCs or a T cell subset sorted from them (not recorded which). The origin of the receptors is an adult woman who had mild COVID-19 (a few samples of this study predate the infection). Cell type and time point are not known.

The genes are TRBV12-3 or TRBV12-4 and TRBJ2-5; 8 bases are a match to TRBD2. V dropped 5 bases and J dropped 5; count of bases not matched to a gene: 7. The CDR3 is made up of 14 amino acids. The CDR3 region is CASSVSGNDETQYF. Written as DNA, the CDR3 is TGTGCCAGCAGTGTTAGCGGGAACGACGAGACCCAGTACTTC.

This clonotype was counted between two and nine times. The chain couples TRBV28 to TRBJ2-7, with D possibly being TRBD2 (5 bases). The CDR3 is 14 amino acids. In germline, CDR1 is MDHEN, CDR2 SYDVKM. Between the trimmed V and J ends, which lost 6 bases and 2 bases, there was a span of 14 bases. CDR3 bases: TGTGCCAGCAGCAGTAGCGTAACGACCTACGAGCAGTACTTC. This codes for CASSSSVTTYEQYF.

The genes are TRBV12-3 or TRBV12-4 and TRBJ1-1; 8 bases agree with TRBD1. Trimming at V came to 6 bases and at J to 6 bases, leaving 12 bases not matched to a gene. The CDR3 covers 15 residues. In DNA, the CDR3 is TGTGCCAGCAGCAAATCAGGGGGCCCCCGCTCTGAAGCTTTCTTT. Translating it yields CASSKSGGPRSEAFF.

The sample holds a few counts of this clonotype. The genes are TRBV13 and TRBJ2-7, with a possible D match to TRBD2 (5 bases). The germline CDR1 and CDR2 sequences are PRHDT and FYEKMQ (reference sequence). This CDR3 region has 15 residues. The V and J ends lost 5 bases and 3 bases respectively, with 17 bases between them. CDR3 DNA sequence: TGTGCCAGCAGCCCGGACTGGGGAAGCCACTACGAGCAGTACTTC. Translating it yields CASSPDWGSHYEQYF.

This chain joins TRBV5-6 and TRBJ2-3, with a weak D call TRBD1 (6 bases). V shed 0 bases and J shed 0 bases, with 20 bases lying between them. The germline V gene has CDR1 SGHDT and CDR2 YYEEEE. This CDR3 has 19 amino acids. The CDR3 region is CASSLARGDSPYSTDTQYF. CDR3 DNA sequence: TGTGCCAGCAGCTTGGCCAGGGGCGATTCCCCCTATAGCACAGATACGCAGTATTTT.

The V call is TRBV24-1, the J call TRBJ2-2, with 12 positions matching TRBD1. The CDR3 extends over 20 amino acids. The ends lost 3 bases at V and 1 base at J; junction bases unmatched: 11. Germline CDR1 reads KGHDR; CDR2 reads SFDVKD. The CDR3 region has the DNA TGTGCCACCAGTGATAAACCCGGGACAGGGGGCGCAGGGAACACCGGGGAGCTGTTTTTT. Translating gives CATSDKPGTGGAGNTGELFF.

The sample holds many counts of this clonotype. The V call is TRBV12-3 or TRBV12-4, the J call TRBJ2-1; possible D gene TRBD2, 6 bases. This CDR3 contains 13 residues. Trimming removed 4 bases at V and 4 bases at J, with 8 bases between. The DNA for the CDR3 is TGTGCCAGCAGTTCCCGGGGGTACAATGAGCAGTTCTTC. This sequence encodes CASSSRGYNEQFF.

This clonotype showed up many times. The CDR3 bases are TGCGCCAGCAGCCCCGTTAGCGGGAAGAGCTCCTACAATGAGCAGTTCTTC. Translation gives CASSPVSGKSSYNEQFF. The J gene is TRBJ2-1, the V gene TRBV4-1; 8 bases map to TRBD2. The CDR3 has 17 amino acids. Germline assignment: CDR1 MGHRA and CDR2 YSYEKL. J lost 0 bases, V lost 4 bases, and 8 bases had no gene match.